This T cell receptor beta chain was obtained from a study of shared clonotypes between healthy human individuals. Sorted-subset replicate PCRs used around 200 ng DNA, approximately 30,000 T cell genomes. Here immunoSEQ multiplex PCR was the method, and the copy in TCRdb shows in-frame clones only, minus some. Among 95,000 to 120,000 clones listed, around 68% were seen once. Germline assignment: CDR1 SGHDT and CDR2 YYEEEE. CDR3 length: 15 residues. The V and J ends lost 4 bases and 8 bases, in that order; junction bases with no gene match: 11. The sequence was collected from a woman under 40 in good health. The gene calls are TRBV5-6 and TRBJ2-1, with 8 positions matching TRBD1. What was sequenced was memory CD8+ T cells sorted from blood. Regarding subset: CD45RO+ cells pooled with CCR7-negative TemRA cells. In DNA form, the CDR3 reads TGTGCCAGCAGCCCACAGACAGGGGTGAGGGATGAGCAGTTCTTC. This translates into CASSPQTGVRDEQFF.